These 26 T cell receptor beta chains share one sample of origin, sequenced in a study of control samples from healthy donors and cancer patients. The table came from immunoSEQ multiplex PCR; TCRdb's copy has only in-frame clones and leaves some out. Of hundreds of thousands of clones detected, 75% to 95% appear once; the ten largest clones hold roughly 6.4%. Sequencing input: PBMCs. These receptor sequences come from a man in his forties or fifties with head and neck cancer.

The chain couples TRBV7-6 to TRBJ1-6; D is ambiguous. Trimming cost V 5 bases and J 9 bases, with 17 bases left between them. The CDR3 loop spans 15 amino acids. Germline V gene lookup returns CDR1 SGHVS and CDR2 FNYEAQ. The CDR3 spells CASSPRIQEGSPLHF. The CDR3 DNA reads TGTGCCAGCAGCCCCCGGATCCAGGAAGGTTCACCCCTCCACTTT.

The V call is TRBV6-5, the J call TRBJ1-5; 8 nucleotides match TRBD1. Looked up from germline, CDR1 is MNHEY and CDR2 is SVGAGI. CDR3 length equals 14 residues. After removal of 6 bases from V and 6 bases from J, the junction contained 7 bases not matched to a gene. CDR3 protein: CASRLQGGTQPQHF. The CDR3, as DNA: TGTGCCAGCAGGCTACAGGGGGGAACTCAGCCCCAGCATTTT.

This chain connects TRBV6-4 to TRBJ2-3; 10 nucleotides match TRBD2. The CDR3 runs to 15 residues. With 3 bases clipped from V and 4 bases from J, the junction kept 4 bases outside the gene matches. Germline CDR1 MRHNA, CDR2 SNTAGT. The CDR3 sequence is CASSEAGGEADTQYF. DNA of the CDR3: TGTGCCAGCAGTGAAGCGGGGGGGGAGGCAGATACGCAGTATTTT.

V and J are TRBV7-2 and TRBJ2-7; a weak D match, TRBD2 (5 bases). Germline V gene sequence: CDR1 SGHTA, CDR2 FQGNSA. CDR3 size: 13 residues. The V gene lost 2 bases and the J gene lost 4 bases, with 9 bases spanning the gap. The CDR3 bases are TGTGCCAGCAGCTTAACTAGTAGATACGAGCAGTACTTC. Protein: CASSLTSRYEQYF.

The chain combines TRBV19 with TRBJ1-1; 8 nucleotides agree with TRBD1. Germline V gene sequence: CDR1 LNHDA, CDR2 SQIVND (reference sequence). The CDR3 is made up of 15 amino acids. J lost 1 base, V lost 4 bases, and 5 bases had no gene match. The CDR3: CASSKTGDQNTEAFF. The CDR3, as DNA: TGTGCCAGTAGTAAGACAGGGGACCAGAACACTGAAGCTTTCTTT.

This clone has a single count. The DNA for the CDR3 is TGTGCCAGCAGTTACCCCGGACAGACATACGAGCAGTACTTC. Its translation: CASSYPGQTYEQYF. This chain connects TRBV6-6 to TRBJ2-7, with D maybe TRBD1 (6 bases). Looked up from germline, CDR1 is MNHNY and CDR2 is SVGAGI (reference sequence). V lost 2 bases, J lost 4 bases, and 12 bases lay in between. The CDR3 covers 14 residues.

The chain is built from TRBV6-6 and TRBJ2-7; D may be TRBD2 (6 bases). Germline CDR1 reads MNHNY; CDR2 reads SVGAGI (reference sequence). This CDR3 is built from 15 residues. V was trimmed by 6 bases and J by 3 bases, leaving 18 bases between them. This CDR3 reads CASSVGLYYVYEQYF. CDR3 bases: TGTGCCAGCAGCGTGGGACTCTACTACGTCTACGAGCAGTACTTC.

This chain connects TRBV4-2 to TRBJ2-7; 10 positions match TRBD1. Per the germline V gene, CDR1 is LGHNA and CDR2 is YNFKEQ. Trimming at V came to 7 bases and at J to 2 bases, leaving 2 bases not matched to a gene. CDR3 length equals 13 residues. CDR3 residues: CASMGQGTYEQYF. Here the CDR3 DNA reads TGTGCCAGCATGGGACAGGGGACCTACGAGCAGTACTTC.

The J gene is TRBJ2-2, the V gene TRBV2, with 8 bases identical to TRBD2. Germline V CDR1 and CDR2: SNHLY, FYNNEI. Trimming removed 7 bases from V and 7 bases from J; junction bases left unmatched: 14. The CDR3 totals 16 residues. CDR3 sequence: CASILYLSGDGGELFF. CDR3 bases: TGTGCCAGCATTCTTTACCTTAGCGGGGACGGCGGGGAGCTGTTTTTT.

This clone came up a few times. V usage is TRBV12-3 or TRBV12-4 and J usage is TRBJ1-6, with unresolved D. V lost 4 bases and J lost 7, with 5 bases in between. The CDR3 has 12 amino acids. CDR3 protein: CASSWENSPLHF. The CDR3 nucleotides are TGTGCCAGCAGTTGGGAGAATTCACCCCTCCACTTT.

J is TRBJ1-3 and V is TRBV5-4; no clear D gene. The V and J ends lost 4 bases and 2 bases respectively, with 16 bases between them. CDR1 is SGHNT, CDR2 YYREEE, per germline (reference sequence). The CDR3 has 16 residues. CDR3 nucleotides: TGTGCCAGCAGCCCAGAGATGACGGCTACTGGAAACACCATATATTTT. Translation: CASSPEMTATGNTIYF.

The chain carries TRBV12-3 or TRBV12-4 and TRBJ1-6; D not resolved. V lost 1 base and J lost 9, with 7 bases in between. The CDR3 has 13 residues. As DNA, the CDR3 is TGTGCCAGCAGTTTAGACCGGTCTTCACCCCTCCACTTT. The encoded protein is CASSLDRSSPLHF.

The genes are TRBV7-2 and TRBJ1-4; the D is unclear. V was cut by 6 bases and J by 4 bases, with 12 bases left in between. This CDR3 is 14 amino acids long. Germline loops: CDR1 SGHTA, CDR2 FQGNSA. Written as DNA, the CDR3 is TGTGCCAGCAGACACTCCCCGGATAATGAAAAACTGTTTTTT. This translates into CASRHSPDNEKLFF. Full variable domain (remainder filled in from reference TRBV7-2 and TRBJ1-4): GAGVSQSPSNKVTEKGKDVELRCDPISGHTALYWYRQSLGQGLEFLIYFQGNSAPDKSGLPSDRFSAERTGGSVSTLTIQRTQQEDSAVYLCASRHSPDNEKLFFGSGTQLSVL.

The J gene is TRBJ1-2, the V gene TRBV5-6; weak D call: TRBD1 (6 bases). Germline V gene data show CDR1 as SGHDT and CDR2 as YYEEEE. V was pared by 3 bases and J by 4 bases, with 13 bases between. This CDR3 has 14 amino acids. Here the CDR3 reads CASSSRTALYGYTF. DNA for the CDR3: TGTGCCAGCAGCTCCAGGACAGCGCTCTATGGCTACACCTTC.

V gene TRBV5-7 combines with J gene TRBJ2-1, with TRBD2 identical over 9 bases. TRBV5-7 is known as an ORF, though its function is uncertain. This CDR3 region has 15 residues. Trimming cost V 1 base and J 4 bases; bases outside gene matches: 3. The CDR3 loop reads CASSLPSGKYNEQFF. The CDR3, as DNA: TGTGCCAGCAGCTTGCCTAGCGGGAAATACAATGAGCAGTTCTTC.

About this clone: A much larger clone sits a single nucleotide away, making a read error possible. The genes are TRBV3-1 (or the pseudogene TRBV3-2) and TRBJ1-1, with D hard to call. Trimming pared 6 bases from V and 0 bases from J, leaving 8 bases between. The CDR3 runs to 13 residues. Germline CDR1 LGHDT, CDR2 YNNKEL (reference sequence). This CDR3 reads CASSNRVNTEAFF. The CDR3 DNA reads as TGTGCCAGCAGTAACCGAGTGAACACTGAAGCTTTCTTT.

This chain links TRBV5-6 with TRBJ2-2; D call uncertain. CDR1 is SGHDT and CDR2 is YYEEEE in the germline V gene. Trimming stripped 1 base from V and 4 bases from J, with 2 bases between. The CDR3 consists of 12 residues. CDR3 coding DNA: TGTGCCAGCAGCTTGTCCACCGGGGAGCTGTTTTTT. Amino acids: CASSLSTGELFF.

This chain links TRBV7-3 with TRBJ1-3; D might be TRBD1 (5 bases). Trimming left V 5 bases short and J 0 bases short, with 17 bases between. CDR1 is SGHTA, CDR2 FQGTGA, per germline. The CDR3 has 17 residues. CDR3 residues: CASSPNFPGSSGNTIYF. The CDR3 nucleotides read TGTGCCAGCAGCCCTAACTTCCCAGGGAGCTCTGGAAACACCATATATTTT.

The CDR3 nucleotides are TGTGCCAGCAGCTTCGAGGGTCACACTGAAGCTTTCTTT. Translated, it gives CASSFEGHTEAFF. This rearrangement joins TRBV11-3 to TRBJ1-1; D gene ambiguous. V lost 3 bases and J 3 bases, leaving 8 bases between the germline ends. The CDR3 spans 13 residues. Germline V lookup: CDR1 SGHNT, CDR2 YENEEA.

The V gene is TRBV5-4, the J gene TRBJ1-1; no firm D call. The germline V gene encodes CDR1 SGHNT and CDR2 YYREEE (reference sequence). The CDR3 is 13 amino acids. V was trimmed by 2 bases and J by 3 bases, leaving 8 bases between them. This CDR3 reads CASSFAAHTEAFF. The CDR3 region has the DNA TGTGCCAGCAGCTTCGCGGCCCACACTGAAGCTTTCTTT.

The rearrangement uses TRBV2 and TRBJ2-7; the D gene is possibly TRBD1 (5 bases). This CDR3 region has 16 residues. The germline gives CDR1 SNHLY, CDR2 FYNNEI. The V gene lost 0 bases and the J gene lost 0 bases, with 12 bases spanning the gap. CDR3 nucleotide sequence: TGTGCCAGCAGTGAAGCGAAAGGGGTCCTCTCCTACGAGCAGTACTTC. This gives the protein CASSEAKGVLSYEQYF.

The chain combines TRBV3-1 (or the pseudogene TRBV3-2) with TRBJ1-4; D remains ambiguous. Deletions cut 0 bases from V and 0 bases from J, with 8 bases between. Germline V gives CDR1 LGHDT, CDR2 YNNKEL (reference sequence). The CDR3 is 16 amino acids. The CDR3 sequence is CASSQDPEATNEKLFF. In DNA, the CDR3 is TGTGCCAGCAGCCAAGATCCTGAAGCAACTAATGAAAAACTGTTTTTT.

This clone was counted a single time. The chain employs TRBV5-4 and TRBJ1-2; possible D gene TRBD1, 6 bases. The V and J ends lost 5 bases and 2 bases respectively, with 16 bases between them. The CDR3 extends over 15 amino acids. Germline values: CDR1 SGHNT, CDR2 YYREEE (reference sequence). This CDR3 is CASSYGRGANYGYTF. In nucleotides, the CDR3 is TGTGCCAGCAGTTACGGTCGGGGGGCGAACTATGGCTACACCTTC.

This clone was counted only a few times. This CDR3 reads CSAPGPNEQFF. The CDR3 DNA reads TGCAGTGCCCCCGGCCCCAATGAGCAGTTCTTC. The chain has TRBV20-1 and TRBJ2-1; no clear D. V was pared by 6 bases and J by 6 bases, with 9 bases between. The germline V gene has CDR1 DFQATT and CDR2 SNEGSKA (reference sequence). This CDR3 has 11 residues.

The chain has TRBV27 and TRBJ2-3; TRBD1 matches at 8 bases. V gave up 5 bases and J gave up 3 bases; unmatched junction bases: 7. The length of the CDR3 is 15 residues. CDR1 and CDR2 (germline): MNHEY, SMNVEV (reference sequence). As DNA, the CDR3 is TGTGCCAGCAGTCCCAGGGGGCGCGTGACAGATACGCAGTATTTT. It yields the protein CASSPRGRVTDTQYF.

The CDR3 sequence is CATRPPVLPDTQYF. Written as DNA, the CDR3 is TGTGCCACCCGACCTCCTGTTCTCCCAGATACGCAGTATTTT. The chain employs TRBV2 and TRBJ2-3; D is undetermined. Germline loops: CDR1 SNHLY, CDR2 FYNNEI. Deletions cut 10 bases from V and 4 bases from J, with 18 bases between. The CDR3 has 14 amino acids. The whole variable domain, filled in from reference TRBV2 and TRBJ2-3, reads EPEVTQTPSHQVTQMGQEVILRCVPISNHLYFYWYRQILGQKVEFLVSFYNNEISEKSEIFDDQFSVERPDGSNFTLKIRSTKLEDSAMYFCATRPPVLPDTQYFGPGTRLTVL.